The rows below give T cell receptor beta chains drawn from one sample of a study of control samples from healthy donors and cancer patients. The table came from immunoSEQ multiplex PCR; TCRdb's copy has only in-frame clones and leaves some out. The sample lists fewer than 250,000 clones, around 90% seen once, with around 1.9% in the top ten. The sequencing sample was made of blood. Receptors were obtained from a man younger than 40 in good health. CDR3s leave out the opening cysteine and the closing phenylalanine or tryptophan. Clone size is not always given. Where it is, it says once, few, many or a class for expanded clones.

cdr3_aa: ASTGRGDYNEQF
clone_size: -
v_call: TRBV6-5
j_call: TRBJ2-1
cdr3_length: 12

cdr3_aa: ASSAHLLGLAPDTQY
clone_size: -
v_call: TRBV9
j_call: TRBJ2-3
cdr3_length: 15

cdr3_aa: AIMGRGPSGANVLT
clone_size: -
v_call: TRBV10-3
j_call: TRBJ2-6
cdr3_length: 14

cdr3_aa: ASSESDRQGNTIY
clone_size: -
v_call: TRBV10-2
j_call: TRBJ1-3
cdr3_length: 13

cdr3_aa: ASSSRDRDMNTEAF
clone_size: -
v_call: TRBV7-2
j_call: TRBJ1-1
cdr3_length: 14

cdr3_aa: ASRIKGLRVYEQY
clone_size: once
v_call: TRBV7-2
j_call: TRBJ2-7
cdr3_length: 13

cdr3_aa: ASAEGQGITDTQY
clone_size: -
v_call: TRBV11-2
j_call: TRBJ2-3
cdr3_length: 13

cdr3_aa: ASSPVGGSTNEKLF
clone_size: once
v_call: TRBV7-9
j_call: TRBJ1-4
cdr3_length: 14

cdr3_aa: AWSQMNAGGNQPQH
clone_size: -
v_call: TRBV30
j_call: TRBJ1-5
cdr3_length: 14

cdr3_aa: ASSLSWTGMETQY
clone_size: -
v_call: TRBV7-9
j_call: TRBJ2-5
cdr3_length: 13

cdr3_aa: ATSFGTGRTNQPQH
clone_size: -
v_call: TRBV15
j_call: TRBJ1-5
cdr3_length: 14

cdr3_aa: ASSHLGAGELF
clone_size: -
v_call: TRBV3-1/TRBV3-2
j_call: TRBJ2-2
cdr3_length: 11

cdr3_aa: ASSEARTGGVGQPQH
clone_size: -
v_call: TRBV6-1
j_call: TRBJ1-5
cdr3_length: 15

cdr3_aa: ASSRLPDTQY
clone_size: -
v_call: TRBV12-3/TRBV12-4
j_call: TRBJ2-3
cdr3_length: 10

cdr3_aa: ASSFFDRASGNTIY
clone_size: -
v_call: TRBV5-5
j_call: TRBJ1-3
cdr3_length: 14

cdr3_aa: ATSGTGQTYEQY
clone_size: -
v_call: TRBV24-1
j_call: TRBJ2-7
cdr3_length: 12

cdr3_aa: ASSPGHLYEQY
clone_size: -
v_call: TRBV23-1
j_call: TRBJ2-7
cdr3_length: 11

cdr3_aa: ASTNRVADTQY
clone_size: -
v_call: TRBV7-2
j_call: TRBJ2-3
cdr3_length: 11

cdr3_aa: ASSFPAGGQDTQY
clone_size: -
v_call: TRBV7-6
j_call: TRBJ2-3
cdr3_length: 13

cdr3_aa: ASFSSNEQF
clone_size: -
v_call: TRBV6-6
j_call: TRBJ2-1
cdr3_length: 9

cdr3_aa: ASSVATWTGGPGELF
clone_size: -
v_call: TRBV9
j_call: TRBJ2-2
cdr3_length: 15

cdr3_aa: ASSQSLDRGGDTQY
clone_size: -
v_call: TRBV3-1/TRBV3-2
j_call: TRBJ2-3
cdr3_length: 14

cdr3_aa: ASSPPSGRGTEAF
clone_size: once
v_call: TRBV18
j_call: TRBJ1-1
cdr3_length: 13

cdr3_aa: ASSQGGERGWYEQY
clone_size: -
v_call: TRBV4-2
j_call: TRBJ2-7
cdr3_length: 14

cdr3_aa: ASSLGGMSTDTQY
clone_size: -
v_call: TRBV5-4
j_call: TRBJ2-3
cdr3_length: 13

cdr3_aa: ASSEIWAGVDGNTIY
clone_size: -
v_call: TRBV6-1
j_call: TRBJ1-3
cdr3_length: 15

cdr3_aa: ASSLGATAGIDTQY
clone_size: -
v_call: TRBV7-2
j_call: TRBJ2-3
cdr3_length: 14

cdr3_aa: ASSPRERSTDTQY
clone_size: -
v_call: TRBV18
j_call: TRBJ2-3
cdr3_length: 13

cdr3_aa: ASSIEDRGSGYT
clone_size: -
v_call: TRBV19
j_call: TRBJ1-2
cdr3_length: 12

cdr3_aa: ASSDSRNNQPQH
clone_size: -
v_call: TRBV10-2
j_call: TRBJ1-5
cdr3_length: 12

cdr3_aa: ASRRNTEAF
clone_size: -
v_call: TRBV6-5
j_call: TRBJ1-1
cdr3_length: 9

cdr3_aa: ASSLRRTSGGLNTGELF
clone_size: once
v_call: TRBV28
j_call: TRBJ2-2
cdr3_length: 17

cdr3_aa: ASSPSDATGGAHYGYT
clone_size: -
v_call: TRBV3-1/TRBV3-2
j_call: TRBJ1-2
cdr3_length: 16

cdr3_aa: AWSVRAQGRHEQF
clone_size: -
v_call: TRBV30
j_call: TRBJ2-1
cdr3_length: 13

cdr3_aa: ASRGDTYTGELF
clone_size: -
v_call: TRBV2
j_call: TRBJ2-2
cdr3_length: 12

cdr3_aa: ASTGADTQY
clone_size: -
v_call: TRBV5-1
j_call: TRBJ2-3
cdr3_length: 9